The 18 T cell receptor beta chains listed next were all sequenced from one sample in a study of siplizumab effects on memory and regulatory T cells. The protocol was immunoSEQ multiplex PCR, while the TCRdb copy is restricted to in-frame clones and leaves out a portion. Among roughly 56,000 clones, approximately 95% were seen once, and the ten largest hold roughly two fifths. Material: CD8+ T cells sorted from blood. The receptors were gathered from a human donor in good health.

The chain recombines TRBV30 with TRBJ1-4; TRBD1 matches 9 bases. J gave up 8 bases and V 1 base, and 8 bases lay outside the gene matches. Germline V gene data show CDR1 as GTSNPN and CDR2 as SVGIG (reference sequence). This CDR3 is built from 15 residues. CDR3 region: CAWSDRDRVGEKLFF. In DNA form, the CDR3 reads TGTGCCTGGAGTGACCGGGACAGGGTTGGGGAAAAACTGTTTTTT.

The chain joins TRBV5-8 to TRBJ2-7, with D possibly called TRBD1 or TRBD2 (5 bases each). Germline CDR1 SGHTS, CDR2 YDEGEE. With 4 bases removed from V and 0 bases from J, the gap between germline ends came to 11 bases. This CDR3 contains 14 residues. CDR3 bases: TGTGCCAGCAGCCTCCGGGACCTCTCCTACGAGCAGTACTTC. It is translated as CASSLRDLSYEQYF.

The gene calls are TRBV2 and TRBJ2-3; D may be TRBD2 (5 bases). The germline CDR1 and CDR2 sequences are SNHLY and FYNNEI. The CDR3 is made up of 16 amino acids. V shed 0 bases and J shed 0 bases, with 10 bases lying between them. The CDR3 sequence: CASSEAGGISTDTQYF. For the CDR3, the DNA is TGTGCCAGCAGTGAAGCCGGAGGTATAAGCACAGATACGCAGTATTTT.

The chain employs TRBV2 and TRBJ2-7, with TRBD2 identical over 13 bases. CDR1 is SNHLY and CDR2 is FYNNEI in the germline V gene. The CDR3 is 15 amino acids. The V gene end was trimmed by 6 bases and the J gene end by 4 bases; junction bases not matched to a gene: 6. As DNA, the CDR3 is TGTGCCAGCAGGGGAGGGACTAGCGGGATGTACGAGCAGTACTTC. Translation: CASRGGTSGMYEQYF.

With regard to this clone: The junction does not match germline at one end; this may be a read error. The V and J genes are TRBV7-7 and TRBJ2-2; TRBD1 or TRBD2 may be the D gene (5 bases each). The length of the CDR3 is 15 residues. The germline gives CDR1 SSHAT, CDR2 FNYEAQ (reference sequence). DNA of the CDR3: TGTGCTAGCAGCTCCCGCCGAGGGGACACCGGGGAGCTGTTTTTT. It encodes CASSSRRGDTGELFF.

The rearrangement links TRBV7-3 to TRBJ2-3; 7 bases map to TRBD2. The junction had 8 bases not matched to a gene; V was cut back by 6 bases and J by 2 bases. Germline assignment: CDR1 SGHTA and CDR2 FQGTGA. The CDR3 loop spans 15 amino acids. As DNA, the CDR3 is TGTGCCAGCAGTCCCGGGACTATAAACACAGATACGCAGTATTTT. Encoded protein: CASSPGTINTDTQYF.

The chain couples TRBV7-9 to TRBJ2-7, with 10 bases aligning to TRBD2. Unmatched junction bases numbered 8, after V lost 5 bases and J lost 1 base. CDR1 and CDR2 from the germline V gene are SEHNR and FQNEAQ (reference sequence). There are 16 residues in the CDR3. In nucleotides, the CDR3 is TGTGCCAGCAGCCGCTTTCTAGCGGGAGTTTCCTACGAGCAGTACTTC. Protein sequence: CASSRFLAGVSYEQYF.

The gene calls are TRBV4-3 and TRBJ2-7; TRBD1 matches 9 bases. V lost 1 base, J lost 3 bases, and 7 bases stayed unmatched. This CDR3 contains 16 residues. CDR1 is LGHNA, CDR2 YSLEER, per germline. CDR3 in amino acids: CASSQGRMGQGYEQYF. In nucleotides, the CDR3 is TGCGCCAGCAGCCAAGGACGGATGGGACAGGGCTACGAGCAGTACTTC.

The rearrangement uses TRBV11-2 and TRBJ2-1; 9 bases map to TRBD2. Germline CDR1 reads SGHAT; CDR2 reads FQNNGV. The CDR3 spans 17 residues. V was pared by 5 bases and J by 3 bases, with 11 bases of the junction left unmatched. CDR3 coding DNA: TGTGCCAGCAGCCTCCTGGCGGGAGGGCCAGTCTACAATGAGCAGTTCTTC. Translating gives CASSLLAGGPVYNEQFF.

The chain carries TRBV2 and TRBJ2-7; a weak D match, TRBD2 (7 bases). This CDR3 comprises 16 residues. The V end lost 5 bases, the J end lost 3 bases, and 20 bases lay between the germline ends. Germline CDR1 is SNHLY and CDR2 is FYNNEI. The CDR3 spells CASSRLAQGLGYEQYF. The CDR3 region has the DNA TGTGCCAGCAGTCGACTAGCCCAGGGGTTGGGCTACGAGCAGTACTTC. Looking up the rest from reference TRBV2 and TRBJ2-7 gives the full variable domain: EPEVTQTPSHQVTQMGQEVILRCVPISNHLYFYWYRQILGQKVEFLVSFYNNEISEKSEIFDDQFSVERPDGSNFTLKIRSTKLEDSAMYFCASSRLAQGLGYEQYFGPGTRLTVT.

The rearrangement joins TRBV6-1 to TRBJ2-7; D remains ambiguous. The germline V gene encodes CDR1 MNHNS and CDR2 SASEGT. Trimming took off 2 bases at V and 3 bases at J, with 11 bases between the two ends. The CDR3 has 14 amino acids. The CDR3 reads CASSERVFIYEQYF. CDR3 DNA: TGTGCCAGCAGTGAAAGGGTCTTTATCTACGAGCAGTACTTC.

The chain is built from TRBV9 and TRBJ2-1; 11 bases fit TRBD2. From germline, CDR1 is SGDLS and CDR2 YYNGEE. CDR3 length equals 16 residues. Trimming at V came to 3 bases and at J to 8 bases, leaving 10 bases not matched to a gene. The chain's CDR3 is CASSGPTSGMGDEQFF. The DNA for the CDR3 is TGTGCCAGCAGCGGCCCGACTAGCGGGATGGGCGATGAGCAGTTCTTC.

This clone was observed once. This chain joins TRBV6-5 and TRBJ2-7; no reliable D call. In germline, CDR1 is MNHEY, CDR2 SVGAGI. This CDR3 spans 11 amino acids. V was pared by 1 base and J by 4 bases, with 2 bases between. The CDR3 sequence: CASSYLYEQYF. The CDR3 nucleotides read TGTGCCAGCAGTTACTTGTACGAGCAGTACTTC.

J is TRBJ1-2 and V is TRBV9; maybe TRBD1 (6 bases). The CDR3 runs 13 residues. V dropped 3 bases and J dropped 8 bases, with 14 bases sitting between them. Germline V gene sequence: CDR1 SGDLS, CDR2 YYNGEE. The CDR3 bases are TGTGCCAGCAGCGGGACAGCAAGAGGAGGCTACACCTTC. It specifies CASSGTARGGYTF.

CDR3 sequence reads: CASSLVGGAETQYF. The CDR3 nucleotides are TGTGCCAGCAGCCTGGTTGGGGGGGCAGAGACCCAGTACTTC. The chain couples TRBV7-9 to TRBJ2-5, with D perhaps TRBD2 (7 bases). The CDR3 totals 14 residues. V was pared by 5 bases and J by 4 bases, with 14 bases between. Germline V CDR1 and CDR2: SEHNR, FQNEAQ (reference sequence).

This clone showed up just a few times. The V and J genes are TRBV7-9 and TRBJ2-2, with TRBD1 identical over 12 bases. There are 18 residues in the CDR3. V lost 4 bases and J lost 6; bases outside the gene matches: 12. The germline gives CDR1 SEHNR, CDR2 FQNEAQ (reference sequence). The DNA of the CDR3 is TGTGCCAGCAGCTATCCCCTAGGGGACAGGGGGCTAGCCGGGGAGCTGTTTTTT. Translated, it gives CASSYPLGDRGLAGELFF.

The rearrangement joins TRBV7-8 to TRBJ2-1, with 9 nucleotides matching TRBD1. The V segment lost 5 bases and the J segment 5 bases; nucleotides outside the gene matches: 7. The CDR3 covers 15 residues. CDR1 is SGHVS and CDR2 is FQNEAQ in the germline V gene. The CDR3 here is CASSPLRTGDNEQFF. The DNA for the CDR3 is TGTGCCAGCAGCCCACTTAGGACAGGGGACAATGAGCAGTTCTTC.

About this clone itself: One junction end disagrees with the germline gene, perhaps due to a read error. The V call is TRBV25-1, the J call TRBJ1-1; D uncertain. CDR1 is MGHDK and CDR2 is SYGVNS in the germline V gene. This CDR3 spans 15 amino acids. For the CDR3, the DNA is TGTGCCAACAGTGAAATGGGTCTGGGGAACACTGAAGCTTTCTTT. Translating gives CANSEMGLGNTEAFF. The variable domain in full, completed from reference TRBV25-1 and TRBJ1-1, reads EADIYQTPRYLVIGTGKKITLECSQTMGHDKMYWYQQDPGMELHLIHYSYGVNSTEKGDLSSESTVSRIRTEHFPLTLESARPSHTSQYLCANSEMGLGNTEAFFGQGTRLTVV.